Listed here is a single T cell receptor beta chain. Its antigen remains unknown. This entry comes from a study of CD8 T cells in Susac syndrome. CDR3 size: 12 residues. With 4 bases removed from V and 13 bases from J, the gap between germline ends came to 11 bases. Germline-derived CDR1 and CDR2 are LGHDT and YNNKEL (reference sequence). When the RNA was reverse transcribed, random hexamers were used with an input of about 0.5 to 1 ug. The TCR beta CDR3 was amplified by immunoSEQ multiplex PCR across 54 Vbeta, 13 Jbeta. Via MiXCR, TCRdb re-called the immunoSEQ multiplex PCR reads, giving one row per CDR3 protein. Counted here are more than 150,000 distinct CDR3 sequences, 95% to 97% occurring once; the ten biggest clones make up approximately 0.12%. Study outcomes and limitations: When the CD4+ T cell repertoires of patients with Susac syndrome were examined, they did not show any clonal expansion.

The chain combines TRBV3-1 with TRBJ1-6; no firm D call. The material sequenced was CD4+ T cells from PBMCs. The TCR sequence derives from a human donor with Susac syndrome. CDR3 residues: CASSPLPSPLHF. The CDR3 coding sequence is TGTGCCAGCAGCCCGCTTCCAAGTCCCCTCCACTTT.